This entry is about one T cell receptor beta chain. Its antigen is undetermined. CDR1 is MNHNY, CDR2 SVGAGI, per germline (reference sequence). V lost 6 bases and J 0 bases, leaving 8 bases between the germline ends. This CDR3 is 13 amino acids long. This entry belongs to a study of cytomegalovirus exposure and HLA in healthy donors. The study, taken as a whole, reports: Most TCR sequences were uncommon, yet certain public TCRs appeared in many donors. HLA allele associations emerged for some 16,000 TCR beta sequences in a later analysis, at 0.05 false discovery rate.

PCR employed 60 Vbeta and 13 Jbeta primers. The table came from immunoSEQ multiplex PCR; TCRdb's copy has only in-frame clones and leaves some out. The sample has 150,000 to 200,000 clones, 79% seen once; the top ten hold 1.6%. The material sequenced was PBMCs. The TCR comes from a woman aged 45 to 65 in good health and CMV-seronegative. V is TRBV6-6 and J is TRBJ1-1; D unclear. As DNA, the CDR3 is TGTGCCAGCAGGGAACAGATGAACACTGAAGCTTTCTTT. Protein sequence: CASREQMNTEAFF.